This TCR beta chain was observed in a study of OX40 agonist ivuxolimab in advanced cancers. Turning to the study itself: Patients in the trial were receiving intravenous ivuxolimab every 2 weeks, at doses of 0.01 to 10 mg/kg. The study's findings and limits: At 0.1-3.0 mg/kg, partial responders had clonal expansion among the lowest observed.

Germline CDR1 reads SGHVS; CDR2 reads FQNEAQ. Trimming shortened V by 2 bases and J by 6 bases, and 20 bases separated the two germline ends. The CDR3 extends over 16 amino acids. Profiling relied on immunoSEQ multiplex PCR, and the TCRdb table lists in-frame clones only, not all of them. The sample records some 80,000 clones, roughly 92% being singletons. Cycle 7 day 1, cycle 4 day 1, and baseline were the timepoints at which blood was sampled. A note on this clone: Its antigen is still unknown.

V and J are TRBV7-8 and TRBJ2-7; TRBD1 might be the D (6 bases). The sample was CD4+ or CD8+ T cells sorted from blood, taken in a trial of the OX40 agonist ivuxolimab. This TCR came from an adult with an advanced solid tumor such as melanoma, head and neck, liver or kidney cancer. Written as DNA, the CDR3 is TGTGCCAGCAGCTTAAGACGGGGCCAGGGGATGGGCGAGCAGTACTTC. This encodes CASSLRRGQGMGEQYF.